The 23 T cell receptor beta chains in this list originate from one sample, sequenced in a study of beta chain features in type 1 diabetes. Sequenced material consisted of expressed TCRB transcripts (all of the isolated RNA was reverse transcribed). TCRdb keeps only in-frame clones here, not all; method: immunoSEQ multiplex PCR. The table lists under 400,000 clones, approximately 14% of them singletons. Sequencing was carried out using central memory CD4+ T cells from blood. These receptors all come from a man in his thirties or forties in good health.

This clone was detected a few times. The CDR3 DNA follows: TGTGCCAGCAGTTTATTAGAAGAGACCCAGTACTTC. This encodes CASSLLEETQYF. This chain joins TRBV28 and TRBJ2-5; D not certain. The CDR3 extends over 12 amino acids. Germline V gene data show CDR1 as MDHEN and CDR2 as SYDVKM. Trimming left V 1 base short and J 3 bases short, with 3 bases between.

This clone was picked up a small number of times. V usage is TRBV20-1 and J usage is TRBJ2-1, with no clear D. V lost 3 bases to trimming and J lost 8 bases, with 8 bases between them. The CDR3 covers 11 residues. Germline values: CDR1 DFQATT, CDR2 SNEGSKA (reference sequence). CDR3 protein: CSASSFDEQFF. CDR3 in DNA: TGCAGTGCTAGTAGTTTCGATGAGCAGTTCTTC.

The chain recombines TRBV7-9 with TRBJ2-4; perhaps TRBD2 as D (7 bases). The V gene's germline CDR1 is SEHNR and CDR2 FQNEAQ (reference sequence). This CDR3 has 16 amino acids. Trimming took off 5 bases at V and 5 bases at J, with 19 bases between the two ends. The CDR3 reads CASSPARGGGENIQYF. The CDR3 coding sequence is TGTGCCAGCAGCCCCGCGAGGGGGGGAGGGGAAAACATTCAGTACTTC. The full variable domain, its missing parts supplied by reference TRBV7-9 and TRBJ2-4, is DTGVSQNPRHKITKRGQNVTFRCDPISEHNRLYWYRQTLGQGPEFLTYFQNEAQLEKSRLLSDRFSAERPKGSFSTLEIQRTEQGDSAMYLCASSPARGGGENIQYFGAGTRLSVL.

This chain links TRBV7-2 with TRBJ2-7; tentatively, D is TRBD1 (6 bases). CDR3 length: 13 residues. Between the trimmed V and J ends, which lost 2 bases and 6 bases, there was a span of 11 bases. Germline CDR1 is SGHTA and CDR2 is FQGNSA. CDR3 region: CASSLKAGVEQYF. For the CDR3, the DNA is TGTGCCAGCAGCTTAAAGGCAGGGGTCGAGCAGTACTTC. The full variable domain, in which reference TRBV7-2 and TRBJ2-7 provide the parts outside the CDR3, is GAGVSQSPSNKVTEKGKDVELRCDPISGHTALYWYRQSLGQGLEFLIYFQGNSAPDKSGLPSDRFSAERTGGSVSTLTIQRTQQEDSAVYLCASSLKAGVEQYFGPGTRLTVT.

This clone has a handful of counts. The chain's CDR3 is CASSRGQNTEAFF. Here the CDR3 DNA reads TGTGCCAGCTCACGGGGCCAGAACACTGAAGCTTTCTTT. J is TRBJ1-1 and V is TRBV18; weak D call: TRBD1 (5 bases). The CDR3 sequence is 13 residues long. In germline, CDR1 is KGHSH, CDR2 LQKENI. Trimming stripped 4 bases from V and 1 base from J, with 7 bases between.

The gene calls are TRBV25-1 and TRBJ2-5, with 11 positions matching TRBD2. Germline assignment: CDR1 MGHDK and CDR2 SYGVNS. CDR3 length: 14 amino acids. Unmatched junction bases numbered 2, after V lost 4 bases and J lost 4 bases. The DNA for the CDR3 is TGTGCCAGCAGTGTAGCGGGGGGGCCAGAGACCCAGTACTTC. Translation gives CASSVAGGPETQYF.

The genes are TRBV28 and TRBJ2-2; TRBD2 matches 10 bases. CDR1 and CDR2 (germline): MDHEN, SYDVKM. The CDR3 sequence is 16 residues long. Trimming removed 8 bases from V and 1 base from J; junction bases left unmatched: 7. CDR3 sequence reads: CASSPGLARNTGELFF. The DNA of the CDR3 is TGTGCCAGCTCGCCGGGACTAGCGAGGAACACCGGGGAGCTGTTTTTT.

This clone turned up a few times. J is TRBJ2-3 and V is TRBV6-1; 9 nucleotides align to TRBD2. V lost 7 bases to trimming and J lost 2 bases; unmatched junction nucleotides: 7. The CDR3 runs 15 residues. Germline CDR1 and CDR2: MNHNS and SASEGT. The CDR3 sequence: CASKSGGPITDTQYF. DNA for the CDR3: TGTGCCAGCAAGAGCGGGGGGCCCATCACAGATACGCAGTATTTT.

The chain carries TRBV9 and TRBJ2-1, with 7 bases fitting TRBD2. V lost 0 bases and J lost 3; bases outside the gene matches: 12. The germline V gene encodes CDR1 SGDLS and CDR2 YYNGEE. CDR3 size: 18 residues. The CDR3 sequence is CASSVGTGRPLHYNEQFF. CDR3 in DNA: TGTGCCAGCAGCGTAGGAACCGGGAGGCCCCTCCACTACAATGAGCAGTTCTTC. Drawing the rest from reference TRBV9 and TRBJ2-1, the complete variable domain is DSGVTQTPKHLITATGQRVTLRCSPRSGDLSVYWYQQSLDQGLQFLIQYYNGEERAKGNILERFSAQQFPDLHSELNLSSLELGDSALYFCASSVGTGRPLHYNEQFFGPGTRLTVL.

The V and J genes are TRBV7-2 and TRBJ2-5, with D perhaps TRBD2 (5 bases). The germline V gene encodes CDR1 SGHTA and CDR2 FQGNSA. With 3 bases removed from V and 5 bases from J, the gap between germline ends came to 7 bases. CDR3 length equals 12 residues. The CDR3 region is CASSLRVETQYF. As DNA, the CDR3 is TGTGCCAGCAGCTTGAGGGTGGAGACCCAGTACTTC.

This clone was picked up a small number of times. The genes are TRBV6-4 and TRBJ2-2; D remains ambiguous. Per the germline V gene, CDR1 is MRHNA and CDR2 is SNTAGT. V was shortened by 8 bases and J by 5 bases, with 15 bases between the two germline ends. This CDR3 is built from 14 residues. The CDR3 DNA is TGTGCCAGCCGGACCGGCAGCGCGACCGGGGAGCTGTTTTTT. This codes for CASRTGSATGELFF.

This clone has only a few counts. The V and J genes are TRBV4-3 and TRBJ2-7, with D possibly being TRBD1 (5 bases). This CDR3 region has 14 residues. From germline, CDR1 is LGHNA and CDR2 YSLEER. Trimming stripped 0 bases from V and 5 bases from J, with 11 bases between. The CDR3 protein is CASSQEGVRHEQYF. The CDR3 DNA follows: TGCGCCAGCAGCCAAGAAGGGGTCCGCCACGAGCAGTACTTC.

This sequence joins TRBV27 and TRBJ2-2; TRBD1 matches 8 bases. The germline gives CDR1 MNHEY, CDR2 SMNVEV (reference sequence). The length of the CDR3 is 13 residues. Trimming removed 6 bases from V and 6 bases from J; junction bases left unmatched: 3. Here the CDR3 reads CASRGQVPGELFF. The DNA for the CDR3 is TGTGCCAGCAGGGGACAGGTTCCCGGGGAGCTGTTTTTT.

This clone was found a few times. This chain joins TRBV5-4 and TRBJ2-3; 9 nucleotides agree with TRBD1. This CDR3 has 14 residues. Germline loops: CDR1 SGHNT, CDR2 YYREEE (reference sequence). The V and J ends lost 3 bases and 1 base, in that order; junction bases with no gene match: 0. The CDR3 loop is CASSWDRGTDTQYF. The DNA for the CDR3 is TGTGCCAGCAGCTGGGACAGGGGCACAGATACGCAGTATTTT. Full variable domain (rest looked up from reference TRBV5-4 and TRBJ2-3): ETGVTQSPTHLIKTRGQQVTLRCSSQSGHNTVSWYQQALGQGPQFIFQYYREEENGRGNFPPRFSGLQFPNYSSELNVNALELDDSALYLCASSWDRGTDTQYFGPGTRLTVL.

V is TRBV6-6 and J is TRBJ2-7; TRBD1 might be the D (5 bases). CDR3 length equals 13 residues. The germline V and J ends were trimmed by 7 bases and 6 bases, with 16 bases remaining between them. Germline assignment: CDR1 MNHNY and CDR2 SVGAGI (reference sequence). The CDR3 DNA sequence: TGTGCCAGCACCCACGGACATCCACCCGAGCAGTACGTC. Protein product: CASTHGHPPEQYV.

The rearrangement joins TRBV6-1 to TRBJ2-1; weak D call: TRBD2 (6 bases). The length of the CDR3 is 17 residues. The V end lost 4 bases, the J end lost 7 bases, and 23 bases lay between the germline ends. Germline assignment: CDR1 MNHNS and CDR2 SASEGT. In DNA form, the CDR3 reads TGTGCCAGCAGTGCTACTATGGGACGCGGGGCAGGGAATGAGCAGTTCTTC. Translated, it gives CASSATMGRGAGNEQFF.

The CDR3 DNA is TGTGCCAGCAGCTCGGACGGCAACTCTGGAAACACCATATATTTT. Amino acids: CASSSDGNSGNTIYF. The rearrangement uses TRBV7-2 and TRBJ1-3, with D hard to call. The CDR3 runs to 15 residues. The V gene lost 4 bases and the J gene lost 0 bases, with 10 bases spanning the gap. Per the germline V gene, CDR1 is SGHTA and CDR2 is FQGNSA.

V gene TRBV6-5 combines with J gene TRBJ2-7, with D uncertain. V was clipped by 7 bases and J by 5 bases, with 18 bases between them. The germline gives CDR1 MNHEY, CDR2 SVGAGI. CDR3 length equals 14 residues. CDR3 sequence reads: CASTRPDLPHEQYV. The CDR3, as DNA: TGTGCCAGCACTCGGCCCGATCTTCCTCACGAGCAGTACGTC.

This clone was counted a few times. The chain links TRBV27 to TRBJ2-1; possibly TRBD2 for D (6 bases). This CDR3 is 16 amino acids long. CDR1 MNHEY and CDR2 SMNVEV come from the germline V gene (reference sequence). The germline V and J ends were trimmed by 4 bases and 6 bases, with 19 bases remaining between them. This chain's CDR3 is CASSSLLAVYSNEQFF. The CDR3 DNA reads TGTGCCAGCAGTTCCCTTTTAGCGGTGTATTCCAATGAGCAGTTCTTC.

Ten or more counts support this clone. The chain couples TRBV19 to TRBJ2-4; a weak D match, TRBD2 (6 bases). The CDR3 is 14 amino acids. Germline V CDR1 and CDR2: LNHDA, SQIVND (reference sequence). Trimming shortened V by 5 bases and J by 7 bases, and 15 bases separated the two germline ends. As DNA, the CDR3 is TGTGCCAGTAGTGCCCAGACTAGTGCCAACATTCAGTACTTC. It yields the protein CASSAQTSANIQYF. Complete variable domain (other parts from reference TRBV19 and TRBJ2-4): DGGITQSPKYLFRKEGQNVTLSCEQNLNHDAMYWYRQDPGQGLRLIYYSQIVNDFQKGDIAEGYSVSREKKESFPLTVTSAQKNPTAFYLCASSAQTSANIQYFGAGTRLSVL.

This clone was recorded at least ten times. V gene TRBV7-2 combines with J gene TRBJ2-7, with 10 bases matching TRBD1. The CDR3 covers 14 residues. Germline-derived CDR1 and CDR2 are SGHTA and FQGNSA. J was trimmed by 4 bases and V by 5 bases; bases with no gene match: 5. In nucleotides, the CDR3 is TGTGCCAGCAGCCCCGACAGGGGGCGGTACGAGCAGTACTTC. Translated: CASSPDRGRYEQYF.

This clone occurred a few times. The V call is TRBV2, the J call TRBJ2-5; D gene unclear. Germline V gene data show CDR1 as SNHLY and CDR2 as FYNNEI. Trimming took off 4 bases at V and 4 bases at J, with 7 bases between the two ends. This CDR3 spans 12 amino acids. CDR3 protein: CASSGMGETQYF. The CDR3 nucleotides are TGTGCCAGCAGTGGGATGGGAGAGACCCAGTACTTC. The variable domain in full, with the rest retrieved from reference TRBV2 and TRBJ2-5, is EPEVTQTPSHQVTQMGQEVILRCVPISNHLYFYWYRQILGQKVEFLVSFYNNEISEKSEIFDDQFSVERPDGSNFTLKIRSTKLEDSAMYFCASSGMGETQYFGPGTRLLVL.

This clone was seen more than once but under ten times. The chain has TRBV18 and TRBJ2-3, with 9 bases that match TRBD2. This CDR3 is built from 16 residues. With V trimmed by 1 base and J by 2 bases, 4 bases remained unmatched. Germline V CDR1 and CDR2: KGHSH, LQKENI. CDR3 DNA: TGTGCCAGCTCACCACGGGCTAGCGGGAACACAGATACGCAGTATTTT. It specifies CASSPRASGNTDTQYF.